This T cell receptor (beta chain) was captured by sequencing in a study of blood T cell repertoires in COVID-19. Notes on this clone: A read error may account for a junction end that differs from germline.

CDR3 length: 11 residues. The V gene's germline CDR1 is SGHRS and CDR2 YFSETQ. Produced via immunoSEQ multiplex PCR; TCRdb's table is partial and in-frame only. This sample has fewer than 120,000 clones, with about 70% found just once. The sample taken for sequencing was peripheral blood. The chain is built from TRBV5-1 and TRBJ1-1; D is uncertain. The sequence was collected from a woman aged 55-69 years with acute or convalescent COVID-19. In nucleotides, the CDR3 is TGCACCAGCAGCTTGGGGAGTGAAGCTTTCTTT. Its translation is CTSSLGSEAFF.